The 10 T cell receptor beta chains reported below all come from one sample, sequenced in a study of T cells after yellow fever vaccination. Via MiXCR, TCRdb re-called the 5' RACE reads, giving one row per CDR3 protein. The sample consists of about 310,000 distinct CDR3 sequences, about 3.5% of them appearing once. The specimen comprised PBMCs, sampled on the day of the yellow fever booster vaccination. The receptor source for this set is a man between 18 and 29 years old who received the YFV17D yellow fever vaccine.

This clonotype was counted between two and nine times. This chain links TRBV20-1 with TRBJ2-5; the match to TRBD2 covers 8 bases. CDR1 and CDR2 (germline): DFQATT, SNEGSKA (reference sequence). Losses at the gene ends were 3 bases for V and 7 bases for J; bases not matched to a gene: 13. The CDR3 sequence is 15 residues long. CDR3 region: CSASGSGGSLGTQYF. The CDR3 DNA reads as TGCAGTGCTAGTGGTTCGGGGGGGTCCCTCGGGACCCAGTACTTC.

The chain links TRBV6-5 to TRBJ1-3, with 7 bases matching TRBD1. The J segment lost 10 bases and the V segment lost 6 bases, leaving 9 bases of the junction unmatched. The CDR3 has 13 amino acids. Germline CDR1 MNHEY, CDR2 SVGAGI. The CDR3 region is CASRKTGSGTIYF. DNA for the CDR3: TGTGCCAGCAGAAAGACAGGGTCGGGAACCATATATTTT.

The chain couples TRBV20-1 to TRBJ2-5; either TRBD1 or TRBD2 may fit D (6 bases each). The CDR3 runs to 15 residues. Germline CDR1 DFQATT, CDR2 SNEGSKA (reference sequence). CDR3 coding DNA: TGCAGCGCCTGGTTTACTAGGGGGGACCAAGAGACCCAGTACTTC. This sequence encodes CSAWFTRGDQETQYF.

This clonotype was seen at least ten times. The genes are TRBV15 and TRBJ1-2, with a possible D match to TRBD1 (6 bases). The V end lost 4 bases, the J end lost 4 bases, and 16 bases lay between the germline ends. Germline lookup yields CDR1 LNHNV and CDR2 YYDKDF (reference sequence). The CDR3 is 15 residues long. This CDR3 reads CATSILKGGPYGYTF. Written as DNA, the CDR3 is TGTGCCACCAGCATTCTGAAGGGGGGCCCCTATGGCTACACCTTC.

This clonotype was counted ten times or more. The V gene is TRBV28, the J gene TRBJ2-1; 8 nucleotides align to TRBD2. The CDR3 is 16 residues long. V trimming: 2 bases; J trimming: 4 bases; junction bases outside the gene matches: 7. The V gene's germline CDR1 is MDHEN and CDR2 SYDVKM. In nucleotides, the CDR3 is TGTGCCAGCAGTTTAGGATCGGCGGGGGGTTACAATGAGCAGTTCTTC. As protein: CASSLGSAGGYNEQFF.

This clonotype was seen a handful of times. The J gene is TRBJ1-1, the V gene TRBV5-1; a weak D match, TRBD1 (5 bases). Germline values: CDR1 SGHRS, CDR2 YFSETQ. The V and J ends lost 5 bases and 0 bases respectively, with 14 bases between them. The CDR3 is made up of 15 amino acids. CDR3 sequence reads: CASSSQGRMNTEAFF. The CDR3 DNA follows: TGCGCCAGCAGTTCGCAGGGCCGCATGAACACTGAAGCTTTCTTT. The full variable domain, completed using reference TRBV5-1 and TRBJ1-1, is KAGVTQTPRYLIKTRGQQVTLSCSPISGHRSVSWYQQTPGQGLQFLFEYFSETQRNKGNFPGRFSGRQFSNSRSEMNVSTLELGDSALYLCASSSQGRMNTEAFFGQGTRLTVV.

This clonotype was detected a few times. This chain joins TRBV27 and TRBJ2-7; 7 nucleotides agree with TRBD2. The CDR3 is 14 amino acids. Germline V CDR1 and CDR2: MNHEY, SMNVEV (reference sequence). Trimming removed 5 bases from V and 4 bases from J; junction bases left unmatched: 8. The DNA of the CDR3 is TGTGCCAGCAGTACGCTACGGGAGGCGTACGAGCAGTACGTC. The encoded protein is CASSTLREAYEQYV.

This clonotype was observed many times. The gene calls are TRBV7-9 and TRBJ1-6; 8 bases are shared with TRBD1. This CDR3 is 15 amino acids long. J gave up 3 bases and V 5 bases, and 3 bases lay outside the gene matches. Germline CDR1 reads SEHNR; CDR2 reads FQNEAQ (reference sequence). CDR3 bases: TGTGCCAGCAGCATCACAGGGGGCTATAATTCACCCCTCCACTTT. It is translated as CASSITGGYNSPLHF.

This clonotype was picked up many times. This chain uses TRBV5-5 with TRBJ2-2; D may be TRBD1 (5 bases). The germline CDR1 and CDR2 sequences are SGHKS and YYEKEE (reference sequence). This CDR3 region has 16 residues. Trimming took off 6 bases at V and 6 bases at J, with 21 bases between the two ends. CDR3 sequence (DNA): TGTGCCAGCACCGACCCGTTGCAGGGAAGGGCCGGGGAGCTGTTTTTT. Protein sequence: CASTDPLQGRAGELFF.

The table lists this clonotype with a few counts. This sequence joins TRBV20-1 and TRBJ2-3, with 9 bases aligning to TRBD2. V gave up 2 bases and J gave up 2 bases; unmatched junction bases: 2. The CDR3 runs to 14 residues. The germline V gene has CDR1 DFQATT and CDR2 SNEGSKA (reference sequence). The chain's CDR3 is CSARLAGTTDTQYF. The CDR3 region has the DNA TGCAGTGCTAGACTAGCGGGGACCACAGATACGCAGTATTTT.